This entry lists 20 T cell receptor beta chains sequenced from one sample in a study of T cells in women clearing cervical HPV infection (dated by TCRdb to 2017 to 2018). The method behind the library was the immunoSEQ multiplex PCR assay. Held by TCRdb, this immuneACCESS table contains in-frame sequences only and omits some clones. Under half of the omission traces to an unresolved V gene where checked; the cause of the rest is unknown. This sample's table lists roughly 23,000 clones. The ten largest clones add up to under 6.5% of the sample. Material: blood buffy coat. The receptors derive from a woman between 18 and 75 years old with a cervical HPV16 infection that either progressed to CIN3+ or cleared (not recorded which).

Concerning this clone: The read terminates 3 residues ahead of where the CDR3 ends, so the germline J gene completes it. V gene TRBV7-8 combines with J gene TRBJ2-3; TRBD2 matches at 9 bases. V gave up 7 bases and J gave up 6 bases; unmatched junction bases: 14. Germline V CDR1 and CDR2: SGHVS, FQNEAQ. The CDR3 loop spans 16 amino acids. The CDR3 spells CASITGAGGRADTQYF. The CDR3 bases that were read are TGTGCCAGCATCACCGGGGCGGGGGGGCGGGCGGATACG.

As for this clone: The read ends 3 residues early relative to the CDR3; the germline J gene fills the gap. The gene calls are TRBV19 and TRBJ1-2; weak D call: TRBD1 (6 bases). The CDR3 length is 14 residues. The V and J ends lost 6 bases and 4 bases respectively, with 15 bases between them. The germline V gene encodes CDR1 LNHDA and CDR2 SQIVND (reference sequence). The CDR3 loop is CASSLRGGFYGYTF. CDR3 bases read: TGTGCCAGTAGCTTAAGGGGGGGTTTCTATGGC.

A remark on this clone: The CDR3 end lies 3 residues beyond the end of the read and is filled in from the germline J gene. This sequence joins TRBV4-2 and TRBJ2-1, with 11 bases lining up with TRBD2. CDR1 is LGHNA and CDR2 is YNFKEQ in the germline V gene. Trimming removed 0 bases from V and 8 bases from J; junction bases left unmatched: 12. This CDR3 region has 18 residues. The CDR3 loop is CASSQERGGTSGFDEQFF. Partial CDR3 DNA: TGTGCCAGCAGCCAAGAGAGGGGCGGGACTAGCGGTTTTGATGAG.

As for this clone: Read coverage stops 3 residues before the CDR3 terminus; the germline J gene supplies the remainder. This chain connects TRBV20-1 to TRBJ1-5; D might be TRBD1 (6 bases). V shed 6 bases and J shed 0 bases, with 15 bases lying between them. Germline CDR1 is DFQATT and CDR2 is SNEGSKA (reference sequence). The CDR3 runs to 15 residues. CDR3: CSALTGPYSNQPQHF. The sequenced part of the CDR3 DNA is TGCAGTGCCCTTACAGGGCCTTATAGCAATCAGCCC.

Comment on this clone: The read halts 3 residues ahead of the CDR3 end, with the missing end drawn from the germline J gene. V is TRBV5-1 and J is TRBJ1-4; D is possibly TRBD1 (6 bases). The germline V gene encodes CDR1 SGHRS and CDR2 YFSETQ. The CDR3 contains 15 residues. V was shortened by 6 bases and J by 8 bases, with 20 bases between the two germline ends. The CDR3 spells CASTSTAGEGEKLFF. The CDR3 DNA, read in part, is TGCGCCAGCACCTCCACGGCAGGGGAAGGAGAAAAA. The full variable domain, its missing parts supplied by reference TRBV5-1 and TRBJ1-4, is KAGVTQTPRYLIKTRGQQVTLSCSPISGHRSVSWYQQTPGQGLQFLFEYFSETQRNKGNFPGRFSGRQFSNSRSEMNVSTLELGDSALYLCASTSTAGEGEKLFFGSGTQLSVL.

To note about this clone: The read is 3 residues too short to cover the CDR3 end, so that end is filled in from the germline J gene. This chain links TRBV12-3 or TRBV12-4 with TRBJ2-3, with 7 bases lining up with TRBD1. The CDR3 is 14 amino acids. The CDR3 is CASSFGTAQETQYF. The sequenced part of the CDR3 DNA is TGTGCCAGCAGTTTCGGGACAGCTCAAGAGACG.

Comment on this clone: The read comes to an end 3 residues before the CDR3 does, leaving the germline J gene to fill in the end. The chain has TRBV5-1 and TRBJ2-3; TRBD2 agrees at 13 bases. CDR1 is SGHRS and CDR2 is YFSETQ in the germline V gene. V lost 3 bases and J lost 0; bases outside the gene matches: 13. This CDR3 contains 20 residues. Partial CDR3 DNA: TGCGCCAGCAGCTATTTAGGACTAGCGGGGGCTAGCTTAAGCACAGATACG. It codes for CASSYLGLAGASLSTDT. The CDR3 in full is CASSYLGLAGASLSTDTQYF.

With regard to this clone: The missing CDR3 end, 3 residues past where the read stops, is filled in from the germline J gene. The J gene is TRBJ2-1, the V gene TRBV7-7; TRBD2 aligns across 10 bases. V was pared by 4 bases and J by 8 bases, with 8 bases of the junction left unmatched. The CDR3 is 15 residues long. Germline V gene data show CDR1 as SSHAT and CDR2 as FNYEAQ (reference sequence). The CDR3 region is CASSSRSGRIDEQFF. Incomplete CDR3 DNA: TGTGCCAGCAGCTCGCGTAGCGGGAGGATTGATGAG. Drawing the rest from reference TRBV7-7 and TRBJ2-1, the complete variable domain is GAGVSQSPRYKVTKRGQDVTLRCDPISSHATLYWYQQALGQGPEFLTYFNYEAQPDKSGLPSDRFSAERPEGSISTLTIQRTEQRDSAMYRCASSSRSGRIDEQFFGPGTRLTVL.

On this clone itself: Read coverage stops 3 residues before the CDR3 terminus; the germline J gene supplies the remainder. This chain uses TRBV6-4 with TRBJ2-2; D possibly corresponds to TRBD1 (6 bases). Germline V gene lookup returns CDR1 MRHNA and CDR2 SNTAGT. The V end lost 0 bases, the J end lost 5 bases, and 13 bases lay between the germline ends. The CDR3 is 16 amino acids. The sequenced CDR3 bases are TGTGCCAGCAGTGACTCCGGTGGTAGGGGGACCGGGGAG. Residues: CASSDSGGRGTGE. The entire CDR3 sequence reads CASSDSGGRGTGELFF.

As concerns this clone: The DNA ends 3 residues before the CDR3 does, and the rest of the CDR3 is filled in from the germline J gene. The chain couples TRBV9 to TRBJ2-2, with 9 bases matching TRBD2. CDR1 SGDLS and CDR2 YYNGEE come from the germline V gene. CDR3 length equals 17 residues. With V trimmed by 4 bases and J by 7 bases, 14 bases remained unmatched. CDR3 bases read: TGTGCCAGCAGCCCCTCCACCCAGGGACTAGCAGGCGGGGAG. Translating it yields CASSPSTQGLAGGE. The entire CDR3 protein is CASSPSTQGLAGGELFF.

Details on this clone: The same CDR3 also results from other DNA sequences found in this sample. The CDR3 spells CASSLAAAGGSDTQYF. The part of the CDR3 DNA that was read is TGTGCCAGCAGCCTGGCCGCAGCGGGAGGGTCAGATACG. The chain links TRBV7-3 to TRBJ2-3; 10 bases are shared with TRBD2. The read stops 3 residues short of the end of the CDR3; the missing end is completed from the germline J gene. With 5 bases clipped from V and 4 bases from J, the junction kept 9 bases outside the gene matches. Germline V lookup: CDR1 SGHTA, CDR2 FQGTGA. The CDR3 sequence is 16 residues long.

Remarks on this clone: The CDR3 end falls 3 residues outside the read, so it is completed with the germline J gene. The chain links TRBV2 to TRBJ1-3; 10 nucleotides match TRBD1. The CDR3 extends over 19 amino acids. CDR1 and CDR2 from the germline V gene are SNHLY and FYNNEI. The junction had 12 bases not matched to a gene; V was cut back by 4 bases and J by 0 bases. Incomplete CDR3 DNA: TGTGCCAGCAGTGTGGGACAGGGGTTTACCCCGAGCTCTGGAAACACC. Translated: CASSVGQGFTPSSGNT. In full, the CDR3 is CASSVGQGFTPSSGNTIYF.

As to this clone: With the read ending 3 residues before the CDR3 end, the germline J gene is used to fill in that end. J is TRBJ2-2 and V is TRBV19, with D maybe TRBD2 (6 bases). Germline loops: CDR1 LNHDA, CDR2 SQIVND (reference sequence). V dropped 4 bases and J dropped 6 bases, with 9 bases sitting between them. The CDR3 loop spans 13 amino acids. The covered CDR3 bases are TGTGCCAGTAGTACAGGAGGGCCCGGGGAG. Its protein product is CASSTGGPGE. The entire CDR3 protein reads CASSTGGPGELFF.

A note on this clone: Read data end 3 residues before the CDR3 end; the end is taken from the germline J gene. The chain carries TRBV2 and TRBJ2-3; 7 bases align to TRBD2. CDR3 length equals 17 residues. CDR1 and CDR2 (germline): SNHLY, FYNNEI. The sequenced part of the CDR3 DNA is TGTGCCAGCAGTGAAGCGGGTGGCCGCGGGGGTAAAGAGACG. Its translation: CASSEAGGRGGKET. The whole CDR3 protein is CASSEAGGRGGKETQYF. Looking up the rest from reference TRBV2 and TRBJ2-3 gives the full variable domain: EPEVTQTPSHQVTQMGQEVILRCVPISNHLYFYWYRQILGQKVEFLVSFYNNEISEKSEIFDDQFSVERPDGSNFTLKIRSTKLEDSAMYFCASSEAGGRGGKETQYFGPGTRLTVL.

In the case of this clone: Coverage ceases 3 residues before the CDR3 finishes, and the germline J gene fills in the end. The V and J genes are TRBV4-1 and TRBJ2-2; the match to TRBD2 covers 8 bases. This CDR3 region has 15 residues. CDR1 is MGHRA and CDR2 is YSYEKL in the germline V gene. V trimming: 6 bases; J trimming: 4 bases; junction bases outside the gene matches: 7. The CDR3 loop reads CASSLREGSTGELFF. The covered CDR3 bases are TGCGCCAGCAGTCTCCGGGAGGGGAGCACCGGGGAG.

Regarding this clone: The CDR3 extends 3 residues past the end of the read, so its final part is completed from the germline J gene. The V call is TRBV14, the J call TRBJ2-7, with 11 bases matching TRBD1. V trimming: 4 bases; J trimming: 4 bases; junction bases outside the gene matches: 9. The CDR3 is 16 residues long. Looked up from germline, CDR1 is SGHDN and CDR2 is FVKESK. The covered CDR3 bases are TGTGCCAGCAGCCGAAAATGGACAGGGGGCAGGTACGAG. It yields the protein CASSRKWTGGRYE. The complete CDR3 reads CASSRKWTGGRYEQYF.

The CDR3 bases that were read are TGTGCCAGCAGCCCCAGGGGCACTGAA. It specifies CASSPRGTE. From start to end, the CDR3 is CASSPRGTEAFF. The chain is built from TRBV11-1 and TRBJ1-1; D perhaps matches TRBD1 (6 bases). The read comes to an end 3 residues before the CDR3 does, leaving the germline J gene to fill in the end. Looked up from germline, CDR1 is SGHAT and CDR2 is FQDESV (reference sequence). The CDR3 totals 12 residues. V shed 5 bases and J shed 4 bases, with 8 bases lying between them. Based on the CDR3 plus reference TRBV11-1 and TRBJ1-1, the full variable domain is EAEVAQSPRYKITEKSQAVAFWCDPISGHATLYWYRQILGQGPELLVQFQDESVVDDSQLPKDRFSAERLKGVDSTLKIQPAELGDSAMYLCASSPRGTEAFFGQGTRLTVV.

Concerning this clone itself: The CDR3 end is not reached by the read, which stops 3 residues before it; the germline J gene fills it in. This sequence joins TRBV29-1 and TRBJ2-1; TRBD2 matches 9 bases. Trimming took 1 base from V and 5 from J; bases not matched to a gene: 0. The CDR3 sequence is 13 residues long. Germline CDR1 is SQVTM and CDR2 is ANQGSEA. CDR3 region: CSVEGLADNEQFF. The sequenced CDR3 bases are TGCAGCGTTGAAGGACTAGCGGACAATGAG.

Turning to this clone: With the read ending 3 residues before the CDR3 end, the germline J gene is used to fill in that end. V gene TRBV5-4 combines with J gene TRBJ2-3, with a tentative D call TRBD2 (6 bases). Per the germline V gene, CDR1 is SGHNT and CDR2 is YYREEE (reference sequence). The CDR3 has 15 residues. Partial CDR3 DNA: TGTGCCAGCAGCTTGGAGGCCAGGGAGGTAGAGACG. Residues: CASSLEAREVET. The CDR3 in its entirety is CASSLEAREVETQYF.

Turning to this clone: The sequenced fragment ends 3 residues before the CDR3 boundary, so the rest is inferred from the germline J gene. The chain links TRBV12-3 or TRBV12-4 to TRBJ2-5; 11 bases line up with TRBD2. V lost 7 bases to trimming and J lost 5 bases; unmatched junction nucleotides: 12. The CDR3 runs 16 residues. This CDR3 reads CASTQTSGEPGETQYF. CDR3 bases read: TGTGCCAGCACTCAGACTAGCGGGGAACCCGGGGAGACC.